The clone carrying this T cell receptor (beta chain) showed up just a few times. Germline lookup yields CDR1 SGHDT and CDR2 YYEEEE. The CDR3 is 14 residues long. V was pared by 7 bases and J by 0 bases, with 8 bases between. Vbeta (60) and Jbeta (13) primers were used in the PCR. Clones were read by immunoSEQ multiplex PCR, and TCRdb kept only the in-frame ones, dropping some. The table lists almost 95,000 clones, nearly 70% of them singletons. The data stem from a study of cytomegalovirus exposure and HLA in healthy donors. Source material: PBMCs. The receptor comes from a man aged 50 to 59 in good health and CMV-seronegative. The chain carries TRBV5-6 and TRBJ1-6, with TRBD1 as a possible D gene (5 bases). The CDR3 region is CASGASSYNSPLHF. The CDR3 coding sequence is TGTGCCAGCGGGGCGAGCTCCTATAATTCACCCCTCCACTTT.